The present entry profiles one TCR beta chain with its context. The antigen is unknown. This entry is derived from a study of identical twins. Overall study results and limits: Out-of-frame alpha sequences common to twins exhibited an excess of low generation probability. Models underpredicted monozygotic twin sharing of out-of-frame TCR alpha. For cord blood, abundant beta clonotypes had fewer insertions, unlike memory repertoires, which showed none.

Trimming removed 2 bases from V and 0 bases from J, with 7 bases in between. In germline, CDR1 is MNHNS, CDR2 SASEGT. This CDR3 contains 14 residues. Carrying unique molecular identifiers, the cDNA also gained a universal primer site through template switching. Via MiXCR, TCRdb re-called the 5' RACE reads, giving one row per CDR3 protein. The profile shows 1.5 million or so distinct CDR3 sequences, more than 30% of them singletons. The sequenced sample was cord blood. The rearrangement uses TRBV6-1 and TRBJ1-1; D gene unclear. The receptor was isolated from a newborn girl in good health. In DNA, the CDR3 is TGTGCCAGCAGTGAACGGACGGTGAACACTGAAGCTTTCTTT. Translated: CASSERTVNTEAFF.